This TCR beta chain was identified during a study of blood T cell repertoires in COVID-19. Study-level information: The study drew acute and convalescent COVID-19 samples from the United States, Italy and Spain. PBMCs, B-cell-depleted T cells, or T cells were the source of the cDNA or gDNA that made up the material.

This clone appeared a single time. Authors' processing steps: It was from reference gene primer amplification that nucleated cell counts were estimated. This table comes from immunoSEQ multiplex PCR, and its TCRdb copy is limited to in-frame clones, with some not included. Clonal size and the V and J genes are those of that table, whereas D and trimming came from the DNA. The table records about 220,000 clones, 86% of them present only once. The source material was peripheral blood. This sequence was found in a man aged 30-40 years who had recovered from COVID-19.

The CDR3 reads CSVLGGLNTEAFF. CDR3 nucleotide sequence: TGCAGCGTCTTGGGGGGTTTGAACACTGAAGCTTTCTTT. This rearrangement joins TRBV29-1 to TRBJ1-1, with a weak D call TRBD1 (5 bases). The ends were cut back, 6 bases at V and 0 bases at J, with 11 bases in the middle. Germline values: CDR1 SQVTM, CDR2 ANQGSEA. This CDR3 is built from 13 residues.